This record covers a single TCR beta chain. V lost 5 bases to trimming and J lost 3 bases; unmatched junction nucleotides: 6. The CDR3 consists of 14 residues. These data come from a study of T-cell reconstitution after alpha-beta-depleted transplantation in children. Preparation of the TCRbeta library involved a method that used unique molecular identifiers. TCRdb fed the PCR reads into MiXCR, producing one record per CDR3 protein. The table has around 450,000 distinct CDR3 sequences, around 16% seen once. The rearrangement links TRBV12-3 or TRBV12-4 to TRBJ2-7, with 8 bases that match TRBD2. The clonotype comes from a boy younger than two who had a stem cell transplant for Wiskott-Aldrich syndrome, so the T cells may come from the graft donor. The source was PBMCs, mostly from graft donor cells, collected 360 days after TCRalphabeta/CD19-depleted stem cell transplant. Here the CDR3 reads CASSPRTSIYEQYF. The CDR3 DNA sequence: TGTGCCAGCAGTCCGAGGACTAGCATCTACGAGCAGTACTTC.